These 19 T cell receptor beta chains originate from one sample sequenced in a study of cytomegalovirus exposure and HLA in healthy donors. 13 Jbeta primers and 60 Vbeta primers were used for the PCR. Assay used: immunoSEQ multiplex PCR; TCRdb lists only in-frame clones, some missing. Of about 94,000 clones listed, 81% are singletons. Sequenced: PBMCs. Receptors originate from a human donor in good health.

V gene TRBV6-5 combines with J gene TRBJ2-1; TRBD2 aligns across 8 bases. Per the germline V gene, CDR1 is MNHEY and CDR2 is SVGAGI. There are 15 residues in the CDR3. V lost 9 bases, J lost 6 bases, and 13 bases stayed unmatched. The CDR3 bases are TGTGCCAGTCATGGGACTAGGGGGAAGGGCAATGAGCAGTTCTTC. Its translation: CASHGTRGKGNEQFF.

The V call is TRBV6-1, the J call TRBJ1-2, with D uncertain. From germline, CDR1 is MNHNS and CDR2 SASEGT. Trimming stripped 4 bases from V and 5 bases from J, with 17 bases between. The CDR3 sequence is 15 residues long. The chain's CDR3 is CASSAQQRLGYGYTF. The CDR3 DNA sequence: TGTGCCAGCAGTGCTCAGCAGCGGTTAGGGTATGGCTACACCTTC.

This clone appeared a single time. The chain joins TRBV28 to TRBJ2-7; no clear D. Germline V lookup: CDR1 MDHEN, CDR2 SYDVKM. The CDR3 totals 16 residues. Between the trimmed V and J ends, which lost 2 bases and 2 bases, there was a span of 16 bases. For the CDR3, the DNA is TGTGCCAGCAGTTTACGTTATAGCCACCCGACCTACGAGCAGTACTTC. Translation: CASSLRYSHPTYEQYF.

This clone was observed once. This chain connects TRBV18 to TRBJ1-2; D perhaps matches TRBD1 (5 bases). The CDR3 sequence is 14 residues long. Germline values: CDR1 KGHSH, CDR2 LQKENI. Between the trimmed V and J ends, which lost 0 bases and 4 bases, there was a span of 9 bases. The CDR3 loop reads CASSPPSQGYGYTF. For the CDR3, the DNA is TGTGCCAGCTCACCACCGAGTCAGGGCTATGGCTACACCTTC.

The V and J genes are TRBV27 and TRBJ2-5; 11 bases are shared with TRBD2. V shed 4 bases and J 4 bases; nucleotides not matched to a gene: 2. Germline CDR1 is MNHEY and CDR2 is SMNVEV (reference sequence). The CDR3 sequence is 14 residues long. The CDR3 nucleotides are TGTGCCAGCAGTTCCCTAGCGGGAGGAGAGACCCAGTACTTC. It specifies CASSSLAGGETQYF.

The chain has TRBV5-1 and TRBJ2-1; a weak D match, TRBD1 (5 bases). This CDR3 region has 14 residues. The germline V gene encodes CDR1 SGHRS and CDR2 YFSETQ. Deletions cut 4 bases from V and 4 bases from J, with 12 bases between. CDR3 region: CASSLKDTYNEQFF. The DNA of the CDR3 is TGCGCCAGCAGCCTTAAGGACACTTACAATGAGCAGTTCTTC.

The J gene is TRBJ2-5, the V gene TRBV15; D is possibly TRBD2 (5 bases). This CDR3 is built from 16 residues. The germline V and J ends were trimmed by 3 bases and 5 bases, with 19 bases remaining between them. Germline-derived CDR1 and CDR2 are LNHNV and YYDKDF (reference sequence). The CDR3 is CATSSRFRLSGETQYF. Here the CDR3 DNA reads TGTGCCACCAGCAGTCGATTTAGGCTAAGCGGTGAGACCCAGTACTTC.

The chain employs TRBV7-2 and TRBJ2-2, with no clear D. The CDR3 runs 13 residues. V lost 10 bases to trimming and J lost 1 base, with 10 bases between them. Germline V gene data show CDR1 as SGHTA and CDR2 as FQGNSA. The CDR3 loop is CANSVVNTGELFF. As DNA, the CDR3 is TGTGCCAACTCCGTGGTGAACACCGGGGAGCTGTTTTTT.

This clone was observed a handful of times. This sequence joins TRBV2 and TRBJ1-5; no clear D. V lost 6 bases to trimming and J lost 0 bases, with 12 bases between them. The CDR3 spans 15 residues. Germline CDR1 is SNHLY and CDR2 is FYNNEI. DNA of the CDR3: TGTGCCAGCAGCTTCCCCCCTTATAGCAATCAGCCCCAGCATTTT. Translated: CASSFPPYSNQPQHF. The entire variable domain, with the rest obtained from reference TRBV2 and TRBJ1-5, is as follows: EPEVTQTPSHQVTQMGQEVILRCVPISNHLYFYWYRQILGQKVEFLVSFYNNEISEKSEIFDDQFSVERPDGSNFTLKIRSTKLEDSAMYFCASSFPPYSNQPQHFGDGTRLSIL.

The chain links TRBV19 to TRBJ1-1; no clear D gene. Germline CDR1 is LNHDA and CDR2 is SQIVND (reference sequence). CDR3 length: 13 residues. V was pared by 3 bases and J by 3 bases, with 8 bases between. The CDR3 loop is CASSMAIHTEAFF. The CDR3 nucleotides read TGTGCCAGTAGTATGGCAATTCACACTGAAGCTTTCTTT.

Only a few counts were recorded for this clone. CDR3 loop: CASSDSGPTDTQYF. DNA of the CDR3: TGTGCCAGCAGTGACTCGGGCCCCACAGATACGCAGTATTTT. V is TRBV6-4 and J is TRBJ2-3; no clear D. Germline assignment: CDR1 MRHNA and CDR2 SNTAGT. The CDR3 loop spans 14 amino acids. V lost 0 bases to trimming and J lost 2 bases, with 6 bases between them.

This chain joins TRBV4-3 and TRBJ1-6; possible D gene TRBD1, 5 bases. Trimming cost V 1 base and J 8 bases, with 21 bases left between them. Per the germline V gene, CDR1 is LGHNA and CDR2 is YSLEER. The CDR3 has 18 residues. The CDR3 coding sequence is TGCGCCAGCAGCCAAGTTCCCCCGCAGGGCAATGTGGATTCACCCCTCCACTTT. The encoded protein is CASSQVPPQGNVDSPLHF.

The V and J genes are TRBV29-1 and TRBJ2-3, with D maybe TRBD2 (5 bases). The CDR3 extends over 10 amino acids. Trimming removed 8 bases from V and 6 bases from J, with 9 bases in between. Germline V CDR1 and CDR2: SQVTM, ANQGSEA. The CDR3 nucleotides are TGCAGCCCATGGAGGGATACGCAGTATTTT. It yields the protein CSPWRDTQYF.

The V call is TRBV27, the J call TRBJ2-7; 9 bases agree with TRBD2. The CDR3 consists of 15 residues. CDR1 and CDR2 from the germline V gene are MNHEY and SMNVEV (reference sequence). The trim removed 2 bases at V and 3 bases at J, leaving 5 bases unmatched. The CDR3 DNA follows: TGTGCCAGCAGTTTAAAACTAGCGGGCTTCTACGAGCAGTACTTC. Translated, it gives CASSLKLAGFYEQYF.

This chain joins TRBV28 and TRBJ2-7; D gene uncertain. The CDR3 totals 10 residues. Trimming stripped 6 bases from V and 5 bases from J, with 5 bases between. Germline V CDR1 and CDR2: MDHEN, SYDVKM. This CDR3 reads CASRRNEQYF. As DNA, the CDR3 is TGTGCCAGCAGGAGGAACGAGCAGTACTTC.

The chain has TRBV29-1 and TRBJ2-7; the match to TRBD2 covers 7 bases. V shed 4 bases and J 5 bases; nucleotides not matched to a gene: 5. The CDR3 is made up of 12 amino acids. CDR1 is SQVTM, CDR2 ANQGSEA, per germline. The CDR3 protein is CSVVAGAHEQYF. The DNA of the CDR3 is TGCAGCGTTGTTGCGGGAGCCCACGAGCAGTACTTC.

The CDR3 nucleotides are TGTGCCAGCAGCGCGTCACAGGGGTTAGGAGCAGATACGCAGTATTTT. As protein: CASSASQGLGADTQYF. The chain joins TRBV7-8 to TRBJ2-3, with TRBD1 identical over 7 bases. V was clipped by 5 bases and J by 4 bases; unmatched bases: 12. From germline, CDR1 is SGHVS and CDR2 FQNEAQ. This CDR3 is 16 amino acids long.

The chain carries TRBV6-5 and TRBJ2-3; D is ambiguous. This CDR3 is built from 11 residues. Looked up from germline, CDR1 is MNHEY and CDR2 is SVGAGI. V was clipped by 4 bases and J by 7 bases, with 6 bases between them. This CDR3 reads CASSFTNTQYF. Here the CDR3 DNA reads TGTGCCAGCAGTTTTACAAATACGCAGTATTTT.

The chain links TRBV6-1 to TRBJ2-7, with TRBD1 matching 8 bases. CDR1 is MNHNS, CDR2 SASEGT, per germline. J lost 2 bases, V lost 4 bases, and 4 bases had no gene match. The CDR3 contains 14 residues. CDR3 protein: CASSVTGQAYEQYF. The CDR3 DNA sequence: TGTGCCAGCAGTGTAACGGGACAGGCCTACGAGCAGTACTTC.